This TCR beta chain is drawn from a study of T cell responses to AZD1222 COVID-19 vaccine. Notes on this clone: What it recognizes is unknown. Other DNA sequences in this sample translate to the same CDR3.

The CDR3 is 13 amino acids. Trimming pared 3 bases from V and 4 bases from J, leaving 7 bases between. TCRdb keeps only in-frame clones here, not all; method: immunoSEQ multiplex PCR. The sample lists about 170,000 clones, 70% to 90% occurring once. Second doses that came at about 4 or about 12 weeks were put together. Overall study results and limits: Every sample of the repertoires postdated the peak T cell response. Vaccine-associated CD4 TCRs spanned spike, dominant at 160-218 and 743-854. The donors showed a predominance of white British ancestry and of females, with possible underestimation of clonal diversity.

The sample here was peripheral blood, taken 28 days after the second AZD1222 dose. J is TRBJ1-5 and V is TRBV12-3 or TRBV12-4; possibly TRBD1 for D (5 bases). The sequence was collected from an adult who received the AZD1222 COVID-19 vaccine. The CDR3 sequence: CASSFGGNQPQHF. CDR3 bases: TGTGCCAGCAGTTTTGGGGGGAATCAGCCCCAGCATTTT.